The 9 T cell receptor beta chains below all came from one sample that was sequenced in a study of identical twins' blood T cells. TCRdb passed the 5' RACE reads through MiXCR, listing each CDR3 protein once. The repertoire holds 300,000 to 450,000 distinct CDR3 sequences, with around 30% as singletons. Sequenced: PBMCs. All receptors derive from a woman between 18 and 49 years old in good health.

With respect to this clonotype: The junction and the germline gene differ at one end; a read error may be behind it. V and J are TRBV7-9 and TRBJ2-7; no reliable D call. The CDR3 spans 11 residues. Germline CDR1 and CDR2: SEHNR and FQNEAQ (reference sequence). The CDR3 DNA sequence: TGTTCCAGCAGCTCCTCTTACGAGCAGTACTTC. Translated, it gives CSSSSSYEQYF.

Many counts were recorded for this clonotype. This chain links TRBV2 with TRBJ1-1, with D unresolved. The CDR3 is 13 amino acids. V lost 7 bases to trimming and J lost 0 bases, with 9 bases between them. CDR1 and CDR2 from the germline V gene are SNHLY and FYNNEI. The DNA for the CDR3 is TGTGCCAGCAAGGAGAGGATGAACACTGAAGCTTTCTTT. Its translation is CASKERMNTEAFF.

The chain's CDR3 is CASSLGLLDTEAFF. DNA for the CDR3: TGCGCCAGCAGCTTGGGGCTCCTGGACACTGAAGCTTTCTTT. The chain has TRBV5-1 and TRBJ1-1, with D uncertain. The CDR3 contains 14 residues. In germline, CDR1 is SGHRS, CDR2 YFSETQ. Trimming left V 0 bases short and J 3 bases short, with 9 bases between.

The chain joins TRBV7-9 to TRBJ1-4; D gene uncertain. This CDR3 is built from 17 residues. The germline CDR1 and CDR2 sequences are SEHNR and FQNEAQ (reference sequence). Between the trimmed V and J ends, which lost 5 bases and 0 bases, there was a span of 16 bases. As DNA, the CDR3 is TGTGCCAGCAGCCTCGGACTGACCGATGCAACTAATGAAAAACTGTTTTTT. Residues: CASSLGLTDATNEKLFF.

This clonotype was recorded many times. The chain combines TRBV21-1 with TRBJ2-1. TRBV21-1 is a recognized pseudogene. CDR3 length: 14 residues. CDR3 nucleotide sequence: TGTGCCAGCCCGACGTTACTTACTAACAATGAGCAGTTCTTC. Translation: CASPTLLTNNEQFF.

There are a few counts of this clonotype. The V call is TRBV20-1, the J call TRBJ2-2, with D possibly being TRBD1 or TRBD2 (6 bases each). Trimming shortened V by 5 bases and J by 6 bases, and 10 bases separated the two germline ends. CDR3 length equals 12 residues. Germline V gene sequence: CDR1 DFQATT, CDR2 SNEGSKA (reference sequence). CDR3 sequence: CSAHRDSGELFF. The CDR3 DNA follows: TGCAGTGCTCACAGGGACTCCGGGGAGCTGTTTTTT.

A word on this clonotype: The junction and the germline gene differ at one end; a read error may be behind it. The chain recombines TRBV12-3 or TRBV12-4 with TRBJ2-3, with 9 positions matching TRBD2. The CDR3 length is 12 residues. In nucleotides, the CDR3 is TGTGCCAGCAGTGTGCAGGGGACTAGCAGTTTGTTT. Its translation: CASSVQGTSSLF.

This clonotype was recorded a few times. The V call is TRBV12-3 or TRBV12-4, the J call TRBJ1-2; a possible D gene is TRBD1 (5 bases). V was pared by 0 bases and J by 8 bases, with 10 bases between. The CDR3 is made up of 13 amino acids. The CDR3 sequence: CASSLAQGRGYTF. The CDR3 nucleotides read TGTGCCAGCAGTTTAGCGCAGGGTAGAGGCTACACCTTC.

The V gene is TRBV3-1, the J gene TRBJ1-1, with TRBD1 matching over 8 bases. CDR1 is LGHDT, CDR2 YNNKEL, per germline (reference sequence). V gave up 4 bases and J gave up 3 bases; unmatched junction bases: 7. The CDR3 consists of 15 residues. CDR3 protein: CASSRPTGGYTEAFF. Here the CDR3 DNA reads TGTGCCAGCAGCCGCCCCACAGGGGGGTACACTGAAGCTTTCTTT.